These 19 T cell receptor beta chains originate from one sample sequenced in a study of early T cells in non-severe SARS-CoV-2 infection. TCRdb re-called the 5' RACE reads through MiXCR, storing one row per CDR3 protein. The sample includes some 91,000 distinct CDR3 sequences, around 14% of them seen just once. The source material was whole blood. The receptors stem from an adult who was a healthcare worker with PCR-confirmed SARS-CoV-2 infection or an uninfected control (not recorded which).

This clonotype occurred a few times. The chain has TRBV19 and TRBJ1-1; 7 bases are shared with TRBD1. The CDR3 is 16 amino acids. After removal of 3 bases from V and 10 bases from J, the junction contained 17 bases not matched to a gene. Germline CDR1 reads LNHDA; CDR2 reads SQIVND (reference sequence). The CDR3 DNA reads TGTGCCAGTAGTATCCCCCGGGACAGAAACGCCTTAGGAGCTTTCTTT. This sequence encodes CASSIPRDRNALGAFF. The whole variable domain, filled in from reference TRBV19 and TRBJ1-1, reads DGGITQSPKYLFRKEGQNVTLSCEQNLNHDAMYWYRQDPGQGLRLIYYSQIVNDFQKGDIAEGYSVSREKKESFPLTVTSAQKNPTAFYLCASSIPRDRNALGAFFGQGTRLTVV.

The sample holds many counts of this clonotype. The V and J genes are TRBV29-1 and TRBJ2-1; no clear D gene. CDR1 SQVTM and CDR2 ANQGSEA come from the germline V gene. CDR3 length equals 13 residues. V gave up 4 bases and J gave up 0 bases, with 7 bases separating them. The CDR3 DNA reads as TGCAGCGTTGGCAAGTCCTCCTACAATGAGCAGTTCTTC. As protein: CSVGKSSYNEQFF.

The V gene is TRBV2, the J gene TRBJ1-1; D is unclear. Germline CDR1 reads SNHLY; CDR2 reads FYNNEI. This CDR3 comprises 11 residues. Trimming took 4 bases from V and 7 from J, leaving 7 bases between them. The CDR3 here is CASSAHREAFF. The CDR3 DNA reads as TGTGCCAGCAGTGCACATCGTGAAGCTTTCTTT.

This clonotype has at least ten counts. This chain joins TRBV13 and TRBJ1-2; no definite D call. The V end lost 3 bases, the J end lost 5 bases, and 13 bases lay between the germline ends. The V gene's germline CDR1 is PRHDT and CDR2 FYEKMQ (reference sequence). This CDR3 spans 14 amino acids. The CDR3 DNA sequence: TGTGCCAGCAGCTTGTGGAAGAAGACTTATGGCTACACCTTC. Amino acids: CASSLWKKTYGYTF.

This clonotype was seen more than once but under ten times. V usage is TRBV2 and J usage is TRBJ2-3; 9 bases align to TRBD1. Germline assignment: CDR1 SNHLY and CDR2 FYNNEI. The CDR3 extends over 13 amino acids. The ends lost 11 bases at V and 5 bases at J; junction bases unmatched: 8. CDR3 residues: CAGNRGRQDTQYF. CDR3 nucleotide sequence: TGTGCCGGCAACAGGGGGCGCCAAGATACGCAGTATTTT.

This clonotype was detected many times. This chain connects TRBV28 to TRBJ2-1, with TRBD1 as a possible D gene (5 bases). Trimming pared 2 bases from V and 3 bases from J, leaving 5 bases between. Germline CDR1 and CDR2: MDHEN and SYDVKM. The CDR3 loop spans 13 amino acids. CDR3 nucleotides: TGTGCCAGCAGTTTAGACAGCTACAATGAGCAGTTCTTC. It codes for CASSLDSYNEQFF.

This clonotype was seen at least ten times. The CDR3, as DNA: TGTGCCAGCAGGCCCACAGGGCCCCACGAGACCCAGTACTTC. This codes for CASRPTGPHETQYF. This chain links TRBV6-6 with TRBJ2-5; tentative D call: TRBD1 (6 bases). Trimming took off 6 bases at V and 5 bases at J, with 16 bases between the two ends. Germline V gene sequence: CDR1 MNHNY, CDR2 SVGAGI (reference sequence). CDR3 length equals 14 residues.

This clonotype was recorded a few times. This chain connects TRBV28 to TRBJ2-1; D gene unclear. The CDR3 contains 11 residues. Trimming took off 2 bases at V and 9 bases at J, with 5 bases between the two ends. Germline CDR1 is MDHEN and CDR2 is SYDVKM. CDR3 nucleotide sequence: TGTGCCAGCAGTTTAAAAAGTGAGCAGTTCTTC. This encodes CASSLKSEQFF.

The V and J genes are TRBV27 and TRBJ2-3, with D perhaps TRBD1 (5 bases). Germline V gene sequence: CDR1 MNHEY, CDR2 SMNVEV (reference sequence). The CDR3 is 20 residues long. The V end was cut by 6 bases, the J end by 1 base, with 29 bases between. CDR3: CASRTSRVFYSVTGTDTQYF. The CDR3, as DNA: TGTGCCAGCAGGACTTCCCGGGTCTTTTATTCTGTGACAGGCACAGATACGCAGTATTTT.

In its sample, this clonotype was seen many times. The genes are TRBV29-1 and TRBJ2-1; TRBD2 aligns across 12 bases. CDR3 length: 14 residues. CDR1 and CDR2 (germline): SQVTM, ANQGSEA. J gave up 9 bases and V 4 bases, and 7 bases lay outside the gene matches. CDR3 bases: TGCAGCGTTGTCCTTGGACTAGCGGGGTTTGAGCAGTTCTTC. It is translated as CSVVLGLAGFEQFF.

This clonotype was detected only a few times. CDR3 amino acids: CASSEVAMREQFF. In DNA form, the CDR3 reads TGTGCCAGCAGTGAGGTCGCTATGCGTGAGCAGTTCTTC. The rearrangement links TRBV2 to TRBJ2-1; no clear D. The CDR3 totals 13 residues. Germline assignment: CDR1 SNHLY and CDR2 FYNNEI. Between the trimmed V and J ends, which lost 3 bases and 9 bases, there was a span of 12 bases. Using reference TRBV2 and TRBJ2-1 for the parts outside the CDR3, the full variable domain is EPEVTQTPSHQVTQMGQEVILRCVPISNHLYFYWYRQILGQKVEFLVSFYNNEISEKSEIFDDQFSVERPDGSNFTLKIRSTKLEDSAMYFCASSEVAMREQFFGPGTRLTVL.

This clonotype was counted between two and nine times. The genes are TRBV20-1 and TRBJ2-3, with 14 bases identical to TRBD2. CDR1 and CDR2 from the germline V gene are DFQATT and SNEGSKA (reference sequence). The V gene end was trimmed by 5 bases and the J gene end by 6 bases; junction bases not matched to a gene: 7. There are 15 residues in the CDR3. The CDR3 loop reads CSALRLAGGEDTQYF. The CDR3 DNA follows: TGCAGTGCTCTGAGACTAGCGGGAGGGGAGGATACGCAGTATTTT.

The chain joins TRBV29-1 to TRBJ2-7; D uncertain. The V gene's germline CDR1 is SQVTM and CDR2 ANQGSEA. CDR3 length equals 12 residues. Trimming removed 4 bases at V and 2 bases at J, with 9 bases between. CDR3 amino acids: CSVGVGTYEQYF. CDR3 sequence (DNA): TGCAGCGTTGGTGTAGGGACCTACGAGCAGTACTTC.

The chain joins TRBV29-1 to TRBJ2-7; TRBD1 agrees at 7 bases. The CDR3 is 13 residues long. CDR1 and CDR2 from the germline V gene are SQVTM and ANQGSEA. The junction had 3 bases not matched to a gene; V was cut back by 1 base and J by 3 bases. CDR3 nucleotide sequence: TGCAGCGTTGAAGGGACAGGAAACTACGAGCAGTACTTC. It translates to CSVEGTGNYEQYF.

The V and J genes are TRBV20-1 and TRBJ2-7, with TRBD2 identical over 11 bases. Per the germline V gene, CDR1 is DFQATT and CDR2 is SNEGSKA (reference sequence). V gave up 4 bases and J gave up 1 base; unmatched junction bases: 21. CDR3 length: 20 amino acids. Here the CDR3 reads CSATISPSLAGVLRSYEQYF. In DNA, the CDR3 is TGCAGTGCTACCATTAGTCCTTCACTAGCGGGAGTTTTGAGGTCCTACGAGCAGTACTTC.

This clonotype was seen at least ten times. The chain carries TRBV7-2 and TRBJ2-1; 9 positions agree with TRBD2. With V trimmed by 1 base and J by 10 bases, 5 bases remained unmatched. This CDR3 has 14 residues. The V gene's germline CDR1 is SGHTA and CDR2 FQGNSA. The CDR3 coding sequence is TGTGCCAGCAGCTTAGGGAGCGGGAGGCGGGAGCAGTTCTTC. This codes for CASSLGSGRREQFF.

This clonotype showed up just a few times. The chain joins TRBV7-6 to TRBJ2-7, with 7 bases fitting TRBD1. The CDR3 loop spans 11 amino acids. V lost 5 bases and J lost 7; bases outside the gene matches: 2. The germline V gene encodes CDR1 SGHVS and CDR2 FNYEAQ. This chain's CDR3 is CASSAGGEQYF. DNA for the CDR3: TGTGCCAGCAGCGCAGGGGGTGAGCAGTACTTC.

This clonotype was picked up a small number of times. The chain carries TRBV15 and TRBJ2-7, with a tentative D call TRBD2 (5 bases). V lost 9 bases, J lost 9 bases, and 15 bases lay in between. Germline CDR1 is LNHNV and CDR2 is YYDKDF (reference sequence). The CDR3 spans 11 residues. The DNA of the CDR3 is TGTGCCACAGACGCAAACGGGGTGCAGTACTTC. Translated, it gives CATDANGVQYF. Full variable domain (missing parts from reference TRBV15 and TRBJ2-7): DAMVIQNPRYQVTQFGKPVTLSCSQTLNHNVMYWYQQKSSQAPKLLFHYYDKDFNNEADTPDNFQSRRPNTSFCFLDIRSPGLGDTAMYLCATDANGVQYFGPGTRLTVT.

This clonotype was observed many times. The rearrangement joins TRBV12-3 or TRBV12-4 to TRBJ2-5; the match to TRBD1 covers 7 bases. J was trimmed by 5 bases and V by 6 bases; bases with no gene match: 9. CDR3 size: 14 residues. The DNA for the CDR3 is TGTGCCAGCAGCCGACGCGACAGGGTCGAGACCCAGTACTTC. Its protein is CASSRRDRVETQYF.